The clone carrying this T cell receptor (beta chain) was found a few times. TCRdb redid the calling of the 5' RACE reads with MiXCR, one entry per CDR3 protein. The sample shows roughly 280,000 distinct CDR3 sequences, roughly 9.8% of them seen only once. The data are from a study of identical twins. The V segment lost 0 bases and the J segment 7 bases; nucleotides outside the gene matches: 6. CDR3 length equals 15 residues. CDR1 and CDR2 from the germline V gene are LGHNA and YSLEER. These same records also appear under a second study, on yellow fever vaccine responses in identical twins.

The receptor's source is a woman under 30 in good health. The V gene is TRBV4-3, the J gene TRBJ2-1; TRBD2 matches at 7 bases. Input material: CD8+ T cells sorted from blood. The CDR3 region is CASSQDRLAENEQFF. The CDR3, as DNA: TGCGCCAGCAGCCAAGATCGACTAGCTGAGAATGAGCAGTTCTTC.